The present TCR beta chain was sequenced within a study of cytomegalovirus exposure and HLA in healthy donors. Study-wide points: Later on, a genetic analysis was performed. It linked a missense variant in DCLRE1C with V- and J-gene trimming of TCR beta.

Of note for this clone: Its specificity is not known.

PCR used 60 Vbeta primers and 13 Jbeta primers. TCRdb keeps only in-frame clones here, not all; method: immunoSEQ multiplex PCR. Among about 110,000 clones listed, 82% were seen once. Germline loops: CDR1 SGHNT, CDR2 YYREEE (reference sequence). V was clipped by 0 bases and J by 0 bases; unmatched bases: 2. There are 15 residues in the CDR3. Unrecorded immune exposure was likely among donors, who were nominally healthy when sampled. The material sequenced was PBMCs. The chain links TRBV5-4 to TRBJ2-7; 8 bases line up with TRBD1. This sequence was found in a young man in good health and CMV-seropositive. This chain's CDR3 is CASSLGQGISYEQYF. The CDR3 DNA reads TGTGCCAGCAGCTTGGGACAGGGGATCTCCTACGAGCAGTACTTC.